The present T cell receptor (beta chain) was sequenced within a study of blood T cell repertoires in COVID-19. Using immunoSEQ multiplex PCR, the repertoire was profiled, and TCRdb retains in-frame clones only, with some absent. The data hold 120,000 to 150,000 clones, with 80% to 90% observed a single time. Germline trimming cut 4 bases from V and 4 bases from J; bases unmatched to any gene: 10. Germline CDR1 MNHEY, CDR2 SVGAGI. CDR3 length: 16 residues. Input material: peripheral blood. The chain recombines TRBV6-5 with TRBJ1-5, with TRBD1 matching 7 bases. This receptor was obtained from a woman aged 55 to 70 with acute or convalescent COVID-19. The CDR3 sequence: CASSFTWDSVNQPQHF. For the CDR3, the DNA is TGTGCCAGCAGTTTCACCTGGGACAGTGTGAATCAGCCCCAGCATTTT.